This TCR beta chain was observed in a study of graft-versus-host responses after intestinal transplantation. Study context: Recipients had transplants, and these were multivisceral, liver-intestinal, or isolated intestinal.

The CDR3 runs to 16 residues. The ends were cut back, 0 bases at V and 3 bases at J, with 11 bases in the middle. Germline CDR1 and CDR2: LGHNA and YSLEER. Produced via immunoSEQ multiplex PCR; TCRdb's table is partial and in-frame only. The table lists some 41,000 clones, 95% of them singletons, with less than 0.65% in the top ten. Study-level points and caveats: Analysis identified GvH clones in recipient marrow, with some appearing first in ileum or blood.

Notes on this clone: Its cognate antigen is unknown.

The chain couples TRBV4-3 to TRBJ2-2, with D perhaps given as TRBD1 or TRBD2 (5 bases each). The source was unstimulated CD8+ T cells sorted from spleen or lymph node cells, collected before transplant. This receptor was identified in a human donor who was the organ donor for an intestinal transplant. The DNA for the CDR3 is TGCGCCAGCAGCCAAGACCGGGGCCGATACACCGGGGAGCTGTTTTTT. Its translation: CASSQDRGRYTGELFF.